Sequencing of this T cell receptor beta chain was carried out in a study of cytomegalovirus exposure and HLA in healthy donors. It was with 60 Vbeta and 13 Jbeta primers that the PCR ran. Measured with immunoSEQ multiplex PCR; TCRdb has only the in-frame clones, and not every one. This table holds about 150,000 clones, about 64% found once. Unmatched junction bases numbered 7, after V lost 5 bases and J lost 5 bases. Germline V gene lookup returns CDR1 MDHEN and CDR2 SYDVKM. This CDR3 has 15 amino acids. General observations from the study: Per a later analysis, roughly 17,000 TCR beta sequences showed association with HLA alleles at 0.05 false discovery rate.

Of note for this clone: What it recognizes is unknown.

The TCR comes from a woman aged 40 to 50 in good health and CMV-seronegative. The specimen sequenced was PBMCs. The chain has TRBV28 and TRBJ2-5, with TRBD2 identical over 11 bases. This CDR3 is CASSHASGGPETQYF. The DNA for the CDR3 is TGTGCCAGCAGTCATGCTAGCGGGGGGCCGGAGACCCAGTACTTC.